This record concerns one T cell receptor (beta chain) sequence. Source study methods: Estimated nucleated cell counts came from reference gene primer amplification. Measured with immunoSEQ multiplex PCR; TCRdb has only the in-frame clones, and not every one. V and J calls and clone size are as listed in that table; D and trimming were resolved from the DNA. The table has 60,000 to 90,000 clones, roughly 89% seen once. The sample is drawn from a study of blood T cell repertoires in COVID-19. Study in general: PBMCs, B-cell-depleted T cells, or T cells provided the cDNA or gDNA that made up the material.

The CDR3 has 16 amino acids. CDR1 is SGHAT and CDR2 is FQNNGV in the germline V gene. The trim removed 6 bases at V and 3 bases at J, leaving 13 bases unmatched. The TCR was taken from a woman aged 80 or older with active or convalescent COVID-19. J is TRBJ2-5 and V is TRBV11-2; 7 bases are a match to TRBD1. Sequenced sample: peripheral blood. CDR3 amino acids: CASSLLAGGVKETQYF. As DNA, the CDR3 is TGTGCCAGCAGTCTTCTGGCAGGGGGTGTAAAAGAGACCCAGTACTTC.